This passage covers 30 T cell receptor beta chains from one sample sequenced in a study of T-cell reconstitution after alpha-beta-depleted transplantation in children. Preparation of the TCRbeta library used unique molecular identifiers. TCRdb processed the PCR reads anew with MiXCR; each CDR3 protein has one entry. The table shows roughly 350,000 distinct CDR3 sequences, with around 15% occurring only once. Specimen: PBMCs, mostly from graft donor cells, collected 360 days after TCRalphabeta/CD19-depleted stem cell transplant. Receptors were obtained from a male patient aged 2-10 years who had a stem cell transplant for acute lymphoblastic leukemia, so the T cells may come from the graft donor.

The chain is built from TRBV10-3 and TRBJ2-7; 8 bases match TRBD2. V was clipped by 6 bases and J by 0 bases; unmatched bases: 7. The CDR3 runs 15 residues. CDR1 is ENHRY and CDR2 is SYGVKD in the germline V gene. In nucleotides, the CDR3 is TGTGCCATCAGCCCCAGCGGGAGCGCCTCCTACGAGCAGTACTTC. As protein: CAISPSGSASYEQYF.

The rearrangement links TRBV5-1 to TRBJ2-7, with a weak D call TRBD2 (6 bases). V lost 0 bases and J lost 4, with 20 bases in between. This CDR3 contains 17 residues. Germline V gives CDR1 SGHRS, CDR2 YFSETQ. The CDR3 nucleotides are TGCGCCAGCAGCTTGGGGGGTGTGTCGGGAGTCGGGTACGAGCAGTACTTC. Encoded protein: CASSLGGVSGVGYEQYF.

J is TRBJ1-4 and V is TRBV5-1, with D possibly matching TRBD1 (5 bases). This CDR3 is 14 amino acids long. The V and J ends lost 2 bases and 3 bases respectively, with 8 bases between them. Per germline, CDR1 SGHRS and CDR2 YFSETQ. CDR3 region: CASSFGRANEKLFF. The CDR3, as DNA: TGCGCCAGCAGCTTCGGCAGGGCTAATGAAAAACTGTTTTTT.

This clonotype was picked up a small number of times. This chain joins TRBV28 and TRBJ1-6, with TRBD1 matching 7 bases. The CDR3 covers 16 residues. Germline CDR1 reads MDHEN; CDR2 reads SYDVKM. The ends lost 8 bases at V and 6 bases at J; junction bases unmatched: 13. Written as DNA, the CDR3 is TGTGCCAGCCGCGGTCGGTCCAAGGGGGCTAATTCACCCCTCCACTTT. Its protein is CASRGRSKGANSPLHF.

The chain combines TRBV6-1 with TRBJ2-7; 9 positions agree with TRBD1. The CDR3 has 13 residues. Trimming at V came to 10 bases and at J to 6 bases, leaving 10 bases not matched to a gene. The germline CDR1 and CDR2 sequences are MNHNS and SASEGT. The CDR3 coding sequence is TGTGCCAATACGGGACAGGGCTTCGCCGAGCAGTACTTC. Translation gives CANTGQGFAEQYF.

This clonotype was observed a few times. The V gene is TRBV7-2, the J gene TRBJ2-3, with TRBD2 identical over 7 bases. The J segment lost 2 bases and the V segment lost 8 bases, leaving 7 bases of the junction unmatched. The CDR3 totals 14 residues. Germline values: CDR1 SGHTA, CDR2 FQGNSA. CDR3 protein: CASGRGPLTDTQYF. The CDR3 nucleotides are TGTGCCAGCGGGAGGGGCCCACTCACAGATACGCAGTATTTT.

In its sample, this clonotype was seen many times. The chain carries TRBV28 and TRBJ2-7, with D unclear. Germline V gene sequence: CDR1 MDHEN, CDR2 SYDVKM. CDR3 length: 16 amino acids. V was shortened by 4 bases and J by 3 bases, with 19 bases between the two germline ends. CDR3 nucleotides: TGTGCCAGCAGTTCTCCCCGTAGCACCCACTACTACGAGCAGTACTTC. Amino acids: CASSSPRSTHYYEQYF.

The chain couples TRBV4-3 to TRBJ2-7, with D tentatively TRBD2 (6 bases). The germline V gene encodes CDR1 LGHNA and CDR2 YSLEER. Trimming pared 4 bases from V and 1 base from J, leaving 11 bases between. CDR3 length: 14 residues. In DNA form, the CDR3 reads TGCGCCAGCAGCCGACTAGGGGAATCCTACGAGCAGTACTTC. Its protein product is CASSRLGESYEQYF.

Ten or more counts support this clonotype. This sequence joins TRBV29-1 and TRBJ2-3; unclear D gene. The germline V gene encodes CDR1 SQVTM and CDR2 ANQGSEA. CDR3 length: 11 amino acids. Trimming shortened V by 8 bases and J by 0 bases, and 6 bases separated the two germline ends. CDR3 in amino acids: CSLSSTDTQYF. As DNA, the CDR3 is TGCAGCTTATCTAGCACAGATACGCAGTATTTT.

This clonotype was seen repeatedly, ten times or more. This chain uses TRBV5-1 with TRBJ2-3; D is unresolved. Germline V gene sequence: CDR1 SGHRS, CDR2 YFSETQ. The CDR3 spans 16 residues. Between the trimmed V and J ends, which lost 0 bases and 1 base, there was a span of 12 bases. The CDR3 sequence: CASSLGLPRRTDTQYF. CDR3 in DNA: TGCGCCAGCAGCTTGGGCCTTCCACGTCGCACAGATACGCAGTATTTT.

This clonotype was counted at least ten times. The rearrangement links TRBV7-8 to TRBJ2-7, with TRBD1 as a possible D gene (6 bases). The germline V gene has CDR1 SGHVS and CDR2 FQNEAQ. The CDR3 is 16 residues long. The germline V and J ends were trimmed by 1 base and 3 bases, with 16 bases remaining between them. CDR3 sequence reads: CASSLERQRGGYEQYF. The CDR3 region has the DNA TGTGCCAGCAGCTTAGAGAGACAGCGAGGGGGCTACGAGCAGTACTTC.

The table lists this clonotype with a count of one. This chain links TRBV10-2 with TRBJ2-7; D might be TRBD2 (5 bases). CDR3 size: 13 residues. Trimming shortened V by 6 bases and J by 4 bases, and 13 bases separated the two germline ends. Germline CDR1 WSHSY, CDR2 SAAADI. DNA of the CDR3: TGCGCCAGCAGCCCCGGACTTATATACGAGCAGTACTTC. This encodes CASSPGLIYEQYF.

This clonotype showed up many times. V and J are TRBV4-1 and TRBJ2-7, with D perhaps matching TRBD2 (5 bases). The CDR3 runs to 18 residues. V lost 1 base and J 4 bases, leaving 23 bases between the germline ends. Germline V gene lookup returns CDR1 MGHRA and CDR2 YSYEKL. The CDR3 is CASSQAPPRRRRAYEQYF. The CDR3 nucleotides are TGCGCCAGCAGCCAAGCTCCACCTCGGAGAAGGCGGGCTTACGAGCAGTACTTC.

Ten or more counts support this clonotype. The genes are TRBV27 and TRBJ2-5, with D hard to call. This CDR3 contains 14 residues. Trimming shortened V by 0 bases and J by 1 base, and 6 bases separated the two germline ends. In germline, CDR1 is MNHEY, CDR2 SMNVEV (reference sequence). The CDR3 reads CASSLSISQETQYF. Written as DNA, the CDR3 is TGTGCCAGCAGTTTATCGATCAGCCAAGAGACCCAGTACTTC.

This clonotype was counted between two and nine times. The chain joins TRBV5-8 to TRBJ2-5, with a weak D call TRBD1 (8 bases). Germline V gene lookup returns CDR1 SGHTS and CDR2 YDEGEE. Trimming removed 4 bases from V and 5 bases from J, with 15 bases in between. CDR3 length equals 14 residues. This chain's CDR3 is CASSIGQGGETQYF. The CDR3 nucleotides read TGTGCCAGCAGCATCGGACAGGGAGGGGAGACCCAGTACTTC.

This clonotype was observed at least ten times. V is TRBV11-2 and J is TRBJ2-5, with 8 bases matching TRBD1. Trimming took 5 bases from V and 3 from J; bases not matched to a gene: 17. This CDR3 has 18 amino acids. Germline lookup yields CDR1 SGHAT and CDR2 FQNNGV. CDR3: CASSLGAVGGQGEETQYF. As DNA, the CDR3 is TGTGCCAGCAGCCTAGGGGCGGTGGGAGGACAGGGTGAAGAGACCCAGTACTTC.

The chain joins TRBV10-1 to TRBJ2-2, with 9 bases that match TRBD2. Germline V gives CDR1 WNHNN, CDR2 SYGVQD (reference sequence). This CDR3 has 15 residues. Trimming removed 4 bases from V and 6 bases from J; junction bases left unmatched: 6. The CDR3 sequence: CASSVSAGGPGELFF. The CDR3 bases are TGCGCCAGCAGTGTTAGCGCGGGAGGGCCCGGGGAGCTGTTTTTT.

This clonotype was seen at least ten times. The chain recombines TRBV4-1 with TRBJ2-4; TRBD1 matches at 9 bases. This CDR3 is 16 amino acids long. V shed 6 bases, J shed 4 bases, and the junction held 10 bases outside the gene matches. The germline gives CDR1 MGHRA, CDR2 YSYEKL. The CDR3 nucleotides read TGCGCCAGCAGATCTGACAGGGGGGCGCAAAAAAACATTCAGTACTTC. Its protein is CASRSDRGAQKNIQYF.

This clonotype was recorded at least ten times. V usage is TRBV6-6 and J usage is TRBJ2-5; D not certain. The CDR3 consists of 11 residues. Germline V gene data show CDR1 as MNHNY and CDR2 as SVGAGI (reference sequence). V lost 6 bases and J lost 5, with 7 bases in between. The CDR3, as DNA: TGTGCCAGCAGCCACGTGGAGACCCAGTACTTC. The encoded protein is CASSHVETQYF.

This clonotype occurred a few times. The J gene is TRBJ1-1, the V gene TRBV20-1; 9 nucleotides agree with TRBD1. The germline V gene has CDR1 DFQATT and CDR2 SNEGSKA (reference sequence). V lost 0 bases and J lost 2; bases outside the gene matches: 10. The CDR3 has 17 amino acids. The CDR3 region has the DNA TGCAGTGCTAGAGAGGGGGGGACAGGGCTTTTAAACACTGAAGCTTTCTTT. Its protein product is CSAREGGTGLLNTEAFF.

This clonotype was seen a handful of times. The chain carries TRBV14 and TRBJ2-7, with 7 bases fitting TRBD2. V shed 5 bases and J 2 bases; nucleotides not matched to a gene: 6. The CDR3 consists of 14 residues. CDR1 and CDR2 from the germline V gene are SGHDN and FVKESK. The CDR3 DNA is TGTGCCAGCAGCGCGCTAGCGGACACCTACGAGCAGTACTTC. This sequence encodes CASSALADTYEQYF.

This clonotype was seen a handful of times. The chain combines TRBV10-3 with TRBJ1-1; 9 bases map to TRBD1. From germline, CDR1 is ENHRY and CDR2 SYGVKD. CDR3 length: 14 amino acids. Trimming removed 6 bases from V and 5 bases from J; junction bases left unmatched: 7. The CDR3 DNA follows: TGTGCCATCAGGGGACAGGGCCTCGAGACTGAAGCTTTCTTT. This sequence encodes CAIRGQGLETEAFF.

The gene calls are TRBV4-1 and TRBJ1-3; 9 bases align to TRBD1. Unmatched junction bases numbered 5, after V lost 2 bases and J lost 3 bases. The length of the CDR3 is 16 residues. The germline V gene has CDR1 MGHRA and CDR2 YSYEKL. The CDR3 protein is CASSQPTGGSGNTIYF. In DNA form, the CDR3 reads TGCGCCAGCAGCCAACCTACAGGGGGCAGTGGAAACACCATATATTTT.

CDR3 protein: CASSVGTSGPQETQYF. The CDR3 DNA is TGTGCCAGCAGCGTAGGAACTAGCGGTCCGCAAGAGACCCAGTACTTC. The J gene is TRBJ2-5, the V gene TRBV9; 8 bases line up with TRBD2. The CDR3 spans 16 residues. V trimming: 0 bases; J trimming: 2 bases; junction bases outside the gene matches: 6. Germline V gene sequence: CDR1 SGDLS, CDR2 YYNGEE.

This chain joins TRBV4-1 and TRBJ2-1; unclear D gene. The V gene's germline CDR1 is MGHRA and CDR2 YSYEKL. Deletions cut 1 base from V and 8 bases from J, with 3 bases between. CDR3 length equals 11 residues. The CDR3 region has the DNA TGCGCCAGCAGCCAAGCTTATGAGCAGTTCTTC. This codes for CASSQAYEQFF.

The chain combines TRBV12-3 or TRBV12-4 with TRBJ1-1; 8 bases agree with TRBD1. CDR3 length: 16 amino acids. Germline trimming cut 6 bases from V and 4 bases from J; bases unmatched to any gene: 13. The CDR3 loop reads CASSPSPGGAGTEAFF. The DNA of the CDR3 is TGTGCCAGCAGCCCCTCCCCAGGGGGCGCGGGCACTGAAGCTTTCTTT.

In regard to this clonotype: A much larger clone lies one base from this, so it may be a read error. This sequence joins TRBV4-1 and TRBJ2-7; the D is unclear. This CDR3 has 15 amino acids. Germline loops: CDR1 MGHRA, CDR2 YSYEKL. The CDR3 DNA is TGCGCCAGCATCCAACACCTCACAGTCGGCTACGAGCAGTACTTC. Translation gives CASIQHLTVGYEQYF.

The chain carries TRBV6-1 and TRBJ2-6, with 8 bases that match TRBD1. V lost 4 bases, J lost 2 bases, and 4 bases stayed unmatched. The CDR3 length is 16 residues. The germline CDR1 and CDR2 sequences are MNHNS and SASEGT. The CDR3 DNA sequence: TGTGCCAGCAGTGGACAGGGGTTCGCTGGGGCCAACGTCCTGACTTTC. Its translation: CASSGQGFAGANVLTF.

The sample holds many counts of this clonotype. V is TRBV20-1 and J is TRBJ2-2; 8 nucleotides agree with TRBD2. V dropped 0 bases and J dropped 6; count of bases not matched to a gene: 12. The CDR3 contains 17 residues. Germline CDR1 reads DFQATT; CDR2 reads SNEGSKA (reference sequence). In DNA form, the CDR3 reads TGCAGTGCTAGAGACCGTCCGGGACTAGGAGAGGCCGGGGAGCTGTTTTTT. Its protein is CSARDRPGLGEAGELFF.

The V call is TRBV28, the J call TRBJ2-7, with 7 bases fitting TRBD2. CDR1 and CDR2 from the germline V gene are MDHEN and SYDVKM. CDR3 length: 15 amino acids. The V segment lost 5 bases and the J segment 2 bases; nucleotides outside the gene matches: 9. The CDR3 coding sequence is TGTGCCAGCAGTGCATGGGAGGGGTCCACCTACGAGCAGTACTTC. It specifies CASSAWEGSTYEQYF.